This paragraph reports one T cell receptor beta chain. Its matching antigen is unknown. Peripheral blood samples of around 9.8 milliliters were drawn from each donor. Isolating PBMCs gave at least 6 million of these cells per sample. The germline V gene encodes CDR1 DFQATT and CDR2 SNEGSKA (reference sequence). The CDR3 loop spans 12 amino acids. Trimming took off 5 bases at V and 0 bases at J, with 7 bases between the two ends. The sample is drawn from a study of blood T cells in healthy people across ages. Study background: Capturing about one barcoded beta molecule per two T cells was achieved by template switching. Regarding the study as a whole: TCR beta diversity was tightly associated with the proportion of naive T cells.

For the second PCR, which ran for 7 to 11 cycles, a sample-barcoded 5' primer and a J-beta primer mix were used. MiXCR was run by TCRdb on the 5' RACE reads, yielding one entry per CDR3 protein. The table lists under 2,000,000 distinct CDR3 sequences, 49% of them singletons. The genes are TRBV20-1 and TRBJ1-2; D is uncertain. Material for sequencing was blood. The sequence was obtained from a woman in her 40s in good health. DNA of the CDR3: TGCAGTGCTTTTCTAGCTAACTATGGCTACACCTTC. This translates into CSAFLANYGYTF.